The 30 T cell receptor beta chains in this list originate from one sample, sequenced in a study of T cells in Graves' hyperthyroidism and ophthalmopathy. TCR beta CDR3 regions were amplified from RNA transcripts. The HTBI primer set drove a first-round RT-PCR of the TCR CDR3. TCRdb re-derived calls from the multiplex PCR reads in MiXCR, one entry per CDR3 protein. The table records 50,000 to 60,000 distinct CDR3 sequences, roughly half of them present only once. The sample was blood. These receptors all stem from a woman between 45 and 60 years old with Graves' ophthalmopathy.

This clonotype was picked up many times. In DNA, the CDR3 is TGTGCCAGTAGTACCCGACAGAATAATCAGCCCCAGCATTTT. Translation gives CASSTRQNNQPQHF. The chain is built from TRBV19 and TRBJ1-5, with D tentatively TRBD1 (5 bases). Trimming removed 4 bases at V and 4 bases at J, with 11 bases between. Per the germline V gene, CDR1 is LNHDA and CDR2 is SQIVND (reference sequence). This CDR3 spans 14 amino acids.

This clonotype was seen at least ten times. The chain links TRBV12-3 or TRBV12-4 to TRBJ2-1; TRBD2 aligns across 8 bases. V shed 5 bases and J 5 bases; nucleotides not matched to a gene: 8. The CDR3 is 15 residues long. For the CDR3, the DNA is TGTGCCAGCAGTCCGGGGGGGGGGCAGGACAATGAGCAGTTCTTC. Protein product: CASSPGGGQDNEQFF.

This clonotype was seen only a few times. The chain uses TRBV10-3 and TRBJ1-3; the D is unclear. CDR1 and CDR2 from the germline V gene are ENHRY and SYGVKD. This CDR3 region has 14 residues. V lost 7 bases and J 0 bases, leaving 10 bases between the germline ends. The CDR3 nucleotides read TGTGCCATCATCCGCGGAGACTCTGGAAACACCATATATTTT. Translated, it gives CAIIRGDSGNTIYF.

Comment on this clonotype: The junction and the germline gene differ at one end; a read error may be behind it. The chain combines TRBV5-4 with TRBJ1-6; D is unclear. CDR3 length: 17 amino acids. Per germline, CDR1 SGHNT and CDR2 YYREEE (reference sequence). As DNA, the CDR3 is TGTGCCAGCTGCTTGGCCGGTCAGAAGTCCTATAATTCACCCCTCCACTTT. It yields the protein CASCLAGQKSYNSPLHF.

On this clonotype: It may be a read error: a sequence one base away is much more abundant. The chain uses TRBV12-3 or TRBV12-4 and TRBJ2-1; 7 bases align to TRBD2. CDR3 size: 17 residues. V lost 1 base, J lost 8 bases, and 14 bases stayed unmatched. This CDR3 reads CASSLGFRVAGEDEQFF. The CDR3 DNA is TGTGCCAGCAGTTTAGGCTTTAGAGTGGCGGGAGAAGATGAGCAGTTCTTC.

The genes are TRBV7-6 and TRBJ2-7; tentative D call: TRBD2 (6 bases). The CDR3 totals 13 residues. Deletions cut 3 bases from V and 3 bases from J, with 9 bases between. Germline CDR1 SGHVS, CDR2 FNYEAQ. CDR3 sequence reads: CASSLLEGYEQYF. CDR3 DNA sequence: TGTGCCAGCAGCTTGCTGGAGGGCTACGAGCAGTACTTC. Filled out from reference TRBV7-6 and TRBJ2-7, the complete variable domain reads GAGVSQSPRYKVTKRGQDVALRCDPISGHVSLYWYRQALGQGPEFLTYFNYEAQQDKSGLPNDRFSAERPEGSISTLTIQRTEQRDSAMYRCASSLLEGYEQYFGPGTRLTVT.

The chain couples TRBV2 to TRBJ2-3; 8 nucleotides line up with TRBD2. CDR3 length: 17 residues. Trimming cost V 4 bases and J 1 base; bases outside gene matches: 10. Germline CDR1 is SNHLY and CDR2 is FYNNEI. The CDR3: CASSGDLAAGGTDTQYF. The CDR3 DNA follows: TGTGCCAGCAGTGGGGACTTGGCAGCGGGGGGCACAGATACGCAGTATTTT.

This clonotype has a single count. This chain connects TRBV7-3 to TRBJ1-5, with 9 bases fitting TRBD1. From germline, CDR1 is SGHTA and CDR2 FQGTGA. The V segment lost 6 bases and the J segment 4 bases; nucleotides outside the gene matches: 13. This CDR3 is 17 amino acids long. CDR3 amino acids: CASSPLSGTGFNQPQHF. The CDR3 nucleotides read TGTGCCAGCAGTCCCCTCTCCGGGACAGGGTTTAATCAGCCCCAGCATTTT.

The V gene is TRBV19, the J gene TRBJ2-1; 7 nucleotides match TRBD2. CDR1 and CDR2 from the germline V gene are LNHDA and SQIVND (reference sequence). This CDR3 has 15 amino acids. V was clipped by 5 bases and J by 4 bases; unmatched bases: 8. The CDR3 is CASSFSGSEYNEQFF. In nucleotides, the CDR3 is TGTGCCAGTAGTTTTAGCGGGTCGGAATACAATGAGCAGTTCTTC. The full variable domain, its missing parts supplied by reference TRBV19 and TRBJ2-1, is DGGITQSPKYLFRKEGQNVTLSCEQNLNHDAMYWYRQDPGQGLRLIYYSQIVNDFQKGDIAEGYSVSREKKESFPLTVTSAQKNPTAFYLCASSFSGSEYNEQFFGPGTRLTVL.

This clonotype was counted ten times or more. The rearrangement joins TRBV5-1 to TRBJ2-7; TRBD1 matches 8 bases. The CDR3 spans 12 residues. J lost 0 bases, V lost 7 bases, and 0 bases had no gene match. Per germline, CDR1 SGHRS and CDR2 YFSETQ. CDR3 loop: CASGTGSYEQYF. The CDR3 nucleotides are TGCGCCAGCGGGACAGGCTCCTACGAGCAGTACTTC.

This clonotype was observed at least ten times. The chain recombines TRBV9 with TRBJ2-1; D is perhaps TRBD1 (6 bases). V lost 3 bases to trimming and J lost 1 base, with 14 bases between them. The CDR3 totals 16 residues. Germline lookup yields CDR1 SGDLS and CDR2 YYNGEE. The CDR3: CASSASGTPSYNEQFF. Written as DNA, the CDR3 is TGTGCCAGCAGCGCCTCCGGGACACCTTCCTACAATGAGCAGTTCTTC.

This clonotype occurred many times. This chain links TRBV20-1 with TRBJ2-3; 16 nucleotides agree with TRBD2. Looked up from germline, CDR1 is DFQATT and CDR2 is SNEGSKA (reference sequence). Trimming cost V 6 bases and J 4 bases; bases outside gene matches: 7. CDR3 length: 16 amino acids. DNA of the CDR3: TGCAGTGCGGGGACTAGCGGGGGGGCAGGGCCAGATACGCAGTATTTT. Its protein is CSAGTSGGAGPDTQYF.

This clonotype was observed a single time. The chain employs TRBV19 and TRBJ2-2; D is ambiguous. V was shortened by 11 bases and J by 3 bases, with 16 bases between the two germline ends. CDR1 and CDR2 from the germline V gene are LNHDA and SQIVND (reference sequence). This CDR3 has 14 amino acids. CDR3 nucleotides: TGTGCCGGTAAAACGGACCAGGACACCGGGGAGCTGTTTTTT. It encodes CAGKTDQDTGELFF.

This clonotype was detected many times. The chain couples TRBV20-1 to TRBJ1-1; 9 bases line up with TRBD1. The CDR3 contains 14 residues. Germline V lookup: CDR1 DFQATT, CDR2 SNEGSKA (reference sequence). The junction had 3 bases not matched to a gene; V was cut back by 0 bases and J by 4 bases. DNA for the CDR3: TGCAGTGCTAGAGATGGGACAGGGATCACTGAAGCTTTCTTT. Amino acid sequence: CSARDGTGITEAFF.

A word on this clonotype: Compared with germline, one end of the junction differs, possibly owing to a read error. The genes are TRBV7-6 and TRBJ2-6; the match to TRBD1 covers 10 bases. CDR3 length equals 14 residues. Germline V gene lookup returns CDR1 SGHVS and CDR2 FNYEAQ. CDR3 DNA: TGTGCCAGCAGCCCTGGGACAGGGGACAACGTCCTGACTTTC. This translates into CASSPGTGDNVLTF. The full variable domain, rest sourced from reference TRBV7-6 and TRBJ2-6, is GAGVSQSPRYKVTKRGQDVALRCDPISGHVSLYWYRQALGQGPEFLTYFNYEAQQDKSGLPNDRFSAERPEGSISTLTIQRTEQRDSAMYRCASSPGTGDNVLTFGAGSRLTVL.

This clonotype has a single count. The rearrangement joins TRBV2 to TRBJ2-7, with 9 bases fitting TRBD1. This CDR3 region has 18 residues. CDR1 and CDR2 from the germline V gene are SNHLY and FYNNEI. Losses at the gene ends were 1 base for V and 0 bases for J; bases not matched to a gene: 10. CDR3 residues: CASSEVPFPDRGSYEQYF. The DNA of the CDR3 is TGTGCCAGCAGTGAAGTGCCTTTCCCGGACAGGGGCTCCTACGAGCAGTACTTC.

This clonotype was seen at least ten times. This sequence joins TRBV5-1 and TRBJ2-1; TRBD1 is a possible D gene (5 bases). Germline loops: CDR1 SGHRS, CDR2 YFSETQ. This CDR3 has 14 amino acids. V was trimmed by 1 base and J by 8 bases, leaving 13 bases between them. The CDR3 nucleotides are TGCGCCAGCAGCTTGTGGACACCTAACCATGAGCAGTTCTTC. Its protein is CASSLWTPNHEQFF.

This clonotype was counted many times. The chain combines TRBV5-1 with TRBJ1-2, with unresolved D. Between the trimmed V and J ends, which lost 0 bases and 7 bases, there was a span of 13 bases. Germline V gives CDR1 SGHRS, CDR2 YFSETQ. The CDR3 is made up of 14 amino acids. For the CDR3, the DNA is TGCGCCAGCAGCTTGGATTCCGGGATCGGTGGCTACACCTTC. The encoded protein is CASSLDSGIGGYTF.

The rearrangement uses TRBV9 and TRBJ2-4; 7 bases are shared with TRBD1. The CDR3 extends over 16 amino acids. Per germline, CDR1 SGDLS and CDR2 YYNGEE. V dropped 0 bases and J dropped 0; count of bases not matched to a gene: 3. The CDR3 DNA is TGTGCCAGCAGCGTAGGACAGGGATTAGCCAAAAACATTCAGTACTTC. Translating gives CASSVGQGLAKNIQYF.

This clonotype came up many times. The chain joins TRBV15 to TRBJ2-2; D is undetermined. Trimming took 1 base from V and 7 from J, leaving 13 bases between them. Germline V lookup: CDR1 LNHNV, CDR2 YYDKDF (reference sequence). The CDR3 runs to 15 residues. CDR3 residues: CATSRGRSVGGELFF. The CDR3 region has the DNA TGTGCCACCAGCAGAGGCCGGTCAGTCGGCGGGGAGCTGTTTTTT.

The chain combines TRBV20-1 with TRBJ2-3; D gene unclear. With 3 bases removed from V and 2 bases from J, the gap between germline ends came to 6 bases. Germline V gives CDR1 DFQATT, CDR2 SNEGSKA (reference sequence). This CDR3 region has 12 residues. The CDR3 DNA reads TGCAGTGCTAGCTGGGACACAGATACGCAGTATTTT. As protein: CSASWDTDTQYF.

In its sample, this clonotype was seen many times. The CDR3 here is CASSPPTPSHYEQYF. CDR3 sequence (DNA): TGTGCCAGCAGCCCCCCGACACCTTCCCACTACGAGCAGTACTTC. The J gene is TRBJ2-7, the V gene TRBV6-2 or TRBV6-3, with D hard to call. This CDR3 has 15 amino acids. The germline V and J ends were trimmed by 6 bases and 3 bases, with 18 bases remaining between them. CDR1 and CDR2 (germline): MNHEY, SVGEGT.

This clonotype was recorded many times. The V gene is TRBV5-1, the J gene TRBJ2-3; 7 bases fit TRBD2. CDR3 length: 16 residues. Germline-derived CDR1 and CDR2 are SGHRS and YFSETQ. The trim removed 0 bases at V and 2 bases at J, leaving 6 bases unmatched. The CDR3 protein is CASSLGAGITTDTQYF. CDR3 coding DNA: TGCGCCAGCAGCTTGGGAGCGGGGATAACCACAGATACGCAGTATTTT.

This clonotype was recorded at least ten times. The CDR3 reads CASRNRDRILYTEAFF. CDR3 nucleotide sequence: TGTGCCAGCAGGAACCGGGACAGGATTTTATACACTGAAGCTTTCTTT. The V gene is TRBV5-6, the J gene TRBJ1-1; 8 nucleotides align to TRBD1. The CDR3 sequence is 16 residues long. Per germline, CDR1 SGHDT and CDR2 YYEEEE. V shed 5 bases and J 3 bases; nucleotides not matched to a gene: 12. Based on the CDR3 plus reference TRBV5-6 and TRBJ1-1, the full variable domain is DAGVTQSPTHLIKTRGQQVTLRCSPKSGHDTVSWYQQALGQGPQFIFQYYEEEERQRGNFPDRFSGHQFPNYSSELNVNALLLGDSALYLCASRNRDRILYTEAFFGQGTRLTVV.

This sequence joins TRBV28 and TRBJ1-2; 7 bases map to TRBD1. Looked up from germline, CDR1 is MDHEN and CDR2 is SYDVKM. Trimming cost V 1 base and J 6 bases; bases outside gene matches: 14. The CDR3 contains 17 residues. The CDR3 DNA reads as TGTGCCAGCAGTTTATCATTGGGCGGACAGGTAGGGGATGGCTACACCTTC. This gives the protein CASSLSLGGQVGDGYTF.

This clonotype was counted ten times or more. This chain uses TRBV20-1 with TRBJ1-2; D is uncertain. V gave up 3 bases and J gave up 6 bases, with 11 bases separating them. This CDR3 comprises 12 residues. Germline V CDR1 and CDR2: DFQATT, SNEGSKA (reference sequence). In DNA form, the CDR3 reads TGCAGTGCTAGGGCAGGCCCGGATGGCTACACCTTC. Translated, it gives CSARAGPDGYTF.

This clonotype was detected many times. The chain uses TRBV6-2 or TRBV6-3 and TRBJ2-6; D uncertain. V lost 1 base to trimming and J lost 2 bases, with 9 bases between them. The CDR3 is made up of 16 amino acids. Germline CDR1 is MNHEY and CDR2 is SVGEGT. The CDR3 spells CASSYLGSAGANVLTF. CDR3 coding DNA: TGTGCCAGCAGTTACTTGGGATCCGCTGGGGCCAACGTCCTGACTTTC.

This clonotype was detected ten times or more. This chain links TRBV11-3 with TRBJ2-7; TRBD1 matches 8 bases. Germline V gene data show CDR1 as SGHNT and CDR2 as YENEEA. Trimming at V came to 4 bases and at J to 5 bases, leaving 7 bases not matched to a gene. The CDR3 is 14 residues long. CDR3 coding DNA: TGTGCCAGCAGCTCCGGACAGGGAGGCGACGAGCAGTACTTC. Translation gives CASSSGQGGDEQYF. The variable domain in full, completed from reference TRBV11-3 and TRBJ2-7, reads EAGVVQSPRYKIIEKKQPVAFWCNPISGHNTLYWYLQNLGQGPELLIRYENEEAVDDSQLPKDRFSAERLKGVDSTLKIQPAELGDSAVYLCASSSGQGGDEQYFGPGTRLTVT.

On this clonotype: Mismatch with germline at one junction end may stem from a read error. The chain links TRBV10-3 to TRBJ2-7; 11 bases map to TRBD2. CDR1 and CDR2 from the germline V gene are ENHRY and SYGVKD. The CDR3 extends over 17 amino acids. Here the CDR3 reads CASSESLRLAGQYEQYF. CDR3 in DNA: TGTGCCAGCAGTGAGAGCTTGAGACTAGCGGGGCAATACGAGCAGTACTTC.

This clonotype showed up just once. The chain has TRBV19 and TRBJ2-7; 8 bases agree with TRBD1. The germline CDR1 and CDR2 sequences are LNHDA and SQIVND (reference sequence). This CDR3 region has 14 residues. J lost 3 bases, V lost 5 bases, and 6 bases had no gene match. The CDR3: CASSLTGAYYEQYF. The CDR3 nucleotides are TGTGCCAGTAGTTTGACAGGGGCTTACTACGAGCAGTACTTC.